This TCR beta chain emerged from a study of T-cell memory formation after mild COVID-19. The CDR3 has 13 amino acids. The V gene lost 3 bases and the J gene lost 6 bases, with 9 bases spanning the gap. Germline V CDR1 and CDR2: SGHDT, YYEEEE. TCRdb independently ran MiXCR on the 5' RACE reads; one entry per CDR3 protein. The repertoire holds 300,000 to 400,000 distinct CDR3 sequences, with under 25% as singletons. This clonotype appeared a few times. The sequenced sample was PBMCs or a T cell subset sorted from them (not recorded which). The J gene is TRBJ2-2, the V gene TRBV5-6; TRBD2 might be the D (6 bases). This sequence was found in an adult woman who had mild COVID-19 (a few samples of this study predate the infection). Cell type and time point are not known. The CDR3 nucleotides read TGTGCCAGCAGCTGGGGGGACGCCGGGGAGCTGTTTTTT. It specifies CASSWGDAGELFF.